Below, 8 T cell receptor beta chains from the same sample are listed, as sequenced in a study of cytomegalovirus exposure and HLA in healthy donors. PCR amplification relied on 60 Vbeta primers (plus 13 Jbeta primers). Sequenced by immunoSEQ multiplex PCR; TCRdb stores in-frame clones only, minus some. Seen here are some 180,000 clones, around 83% observed once, and the top ten hold 1.5% to 2%. Sequencing was done on a sample of PBMCs. The receptors come from a man aged 35 to 55 in good health and CMV-seropositive.

The chain recombines TRBV4-1 with TRBJ2-3, with 9 bases aligning to TRBD1. The V segment lost 4 bases and the J segment 1 base; nucleotides outside the gene matches: 0. This CDR3 contains 14 residues. Germline-derived CDR1 and CDR2 are MGHRA and YSYEKL. CDR3 DNA: TGCGCCAGCAGCCGGACAGGGGGCACAGATACGCAGTATTTT. Its protein is CASSRTGGTDTQYF.

J is TRBJ1-1 and V is TRBV6-1; D is unclear. Germline V gene lookup returns CDR1 MNHNS and CDR2 SASEGT. CDR3 length equals 13 residues. Deletions cut 6 bases from V and 1 base from J, with 9 bases between. CDR3 DNA: TGTGCCAGCAGGGGCCTGGAGAACACTGAAGCTTTCTTT. It codes for CASRGLENTEAFF.

The J gene is TRBJ1-2, the V gene TRBV5-1, with 7 bases aligning to TRBD1. V trimming: 2 bases; J trimming: 3 bases; junction bases outside the gene matches: 7. This CDR3 comprises 15 residues. Germline V lookup: CDR1 SGHRS, CDR2 YFSETQ. CDR3 region: CASSLGTARDYGYTF. The CDR3 DNA is TGCGCCAGCAGCTTAGGGACAGCGCGGGACTATGGCTACACCTTC.

The chain links TRBV7-9 to TRBJ1-2, with D tentatively TRBD1 (6 bases). Germline CDR1 and CDR2: SEHNR and FQNEAQ (reference sequence). Trimming pared 0 bases from V and 6 bases from J, leaving 14 bases between. The CDR3 loop spans 15 amino acids. CDR3: CASSLAGGSRDGYTF. The CDR3 DNA sequence: TGTGCCAGCAGCTTAGCTGGGGGCTCGCGGGATGGCTACACCTTC. Filled out from reference TRBV7-9 and TRBJ1-2, the complete variable domain reads DTGVSQNPRHKITKRGQNVTFRCDPISEHNRLYWYRQTLGQGPEFLTYFQNEAQLEKSRLLSDRFSAERPKGSFSTLEIQRTEQGDSAMYLCASSLAGGSRDGYTFGSGTRLTVV.

This clone came up a few times. CDR3 bases: TGTGCCAGCAGCTTAGCTATTGCGGGAGAGACCCAGTACTTC. This sequence encodes CASSLAIAGETQYF. The J gene is TRBJ2-5, the V gene TRBV7-2; D is perhaps TRBD2 (5 bases). Germline CDR1 is SGHTA and CDR2 is FQGNSA. The CDR3 length is 14 residues. The V gene lost 0 bases and the J gene lost 4 bases, with 9 bases spanning the gap.

The chain recombines TRBV19 with TRBJ1-5; 10 nucleotides align to TRBD1. Germline lookup yields CDR1 LNHDA and CDR2 SQIVND (reference sequence). V shed 6 bases, J shed 7 bases, and the junction held 6 bases outside the gene matches. This CDR3 contains 14 residues. CDR3 DNA: TGTGCCAGTAGGACAGGGGGCGGCCGACAGCCCCAGCATTTT. Its translation is CASRTGGGRQPQHF.

The chain has TRBV6-5 and TRBJ1-1; no firm D call. V gave up 1 base and J gave up 7 bases, with 10 bases separating them. In germline, CDR1 is MNHEY, CDR2 SVGAGI. The CDR3 spans 13 residues. The CDR3 is CASSYYQESEAFF. The CDR3 nucleotides are TGTGCCAGCAGTTACTATCAGGAAAGTGAAGCTTTCTTT.

The table lists this clone with a count of one. The CDR3 DNA reads as TGTGCCAGTAGTATTCGGGCAGGGGGCTTTGTCAATGAGCAGTTCTTC. It is translated as CASSIRAGGFVNEQFF. V and J are TRBV19 and TRBJ2-1, with 8 bases fitting TRBD1. CDR1 and CDR2 from the germline V gene are LNHDA and SQIVND (reference sequence). The CDR3 totals 16 residues. The ends lost 3 bases at V and 6 bases at J; junction bases unmatched: 10.